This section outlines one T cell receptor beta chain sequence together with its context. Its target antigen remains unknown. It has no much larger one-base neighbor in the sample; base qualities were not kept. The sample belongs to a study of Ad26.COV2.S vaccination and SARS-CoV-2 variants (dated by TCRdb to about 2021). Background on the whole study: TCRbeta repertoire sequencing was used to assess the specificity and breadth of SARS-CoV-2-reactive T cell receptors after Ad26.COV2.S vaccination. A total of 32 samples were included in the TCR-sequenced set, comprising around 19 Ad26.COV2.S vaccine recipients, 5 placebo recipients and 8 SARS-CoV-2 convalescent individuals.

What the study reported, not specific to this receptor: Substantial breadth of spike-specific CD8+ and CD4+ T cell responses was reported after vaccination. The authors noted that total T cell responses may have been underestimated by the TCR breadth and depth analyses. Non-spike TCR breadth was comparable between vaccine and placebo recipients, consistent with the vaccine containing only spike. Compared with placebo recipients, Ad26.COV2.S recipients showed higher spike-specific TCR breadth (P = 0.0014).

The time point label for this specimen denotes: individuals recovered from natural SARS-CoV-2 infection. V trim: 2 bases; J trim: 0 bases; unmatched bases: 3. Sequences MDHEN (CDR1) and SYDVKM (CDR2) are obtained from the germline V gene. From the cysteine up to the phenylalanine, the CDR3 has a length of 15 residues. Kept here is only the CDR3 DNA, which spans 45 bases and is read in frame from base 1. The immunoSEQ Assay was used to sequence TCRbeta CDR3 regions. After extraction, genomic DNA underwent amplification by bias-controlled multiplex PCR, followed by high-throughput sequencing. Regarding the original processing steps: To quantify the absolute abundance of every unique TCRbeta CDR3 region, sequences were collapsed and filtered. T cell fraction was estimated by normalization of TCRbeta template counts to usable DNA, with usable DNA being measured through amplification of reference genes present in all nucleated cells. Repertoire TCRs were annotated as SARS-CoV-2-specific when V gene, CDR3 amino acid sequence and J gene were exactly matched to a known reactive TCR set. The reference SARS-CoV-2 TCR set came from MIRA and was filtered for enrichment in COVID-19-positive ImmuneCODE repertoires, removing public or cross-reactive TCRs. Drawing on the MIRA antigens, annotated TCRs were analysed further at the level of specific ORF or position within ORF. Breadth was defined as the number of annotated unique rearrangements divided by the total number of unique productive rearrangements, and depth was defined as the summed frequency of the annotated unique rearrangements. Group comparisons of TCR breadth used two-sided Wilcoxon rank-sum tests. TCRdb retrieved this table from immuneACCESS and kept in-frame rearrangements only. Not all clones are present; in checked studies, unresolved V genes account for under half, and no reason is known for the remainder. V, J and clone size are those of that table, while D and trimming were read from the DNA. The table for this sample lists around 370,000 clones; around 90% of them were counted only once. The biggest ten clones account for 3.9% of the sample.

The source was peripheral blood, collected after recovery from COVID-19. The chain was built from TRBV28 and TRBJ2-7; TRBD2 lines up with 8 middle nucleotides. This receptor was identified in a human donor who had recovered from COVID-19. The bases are TGTGCCAGCAGTTTAGCTCGGGGGGGCTCCTACGAGCAGTACTTC. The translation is CASSLARGGSYEQYF.